This T cell receptor beta chain was recovered during a study of vaccination effects on CD4 cells after COVID-19. The V gene's germline CDR1 is LNHNV and CDR2 YYDKDF (reference sequence). CDR3 length: 15 residues. The V end was cut by 1 base, the J end by 4 bases, with 14 bases between. Expansion with viral peptide pools was applied to antigen-specific CD4+ T cells by the ViraFEST assay prior to sequencing. A 10-day culture period preceded the isolation of CD4+ T cells. The study found no prior SARS-CoV-2 infection in the vaccine recipients, who tested negative for nucleocapsid antibodies. A density of roughly 2 million PBMC per well was used; these cells were cultured with around 11 IU/ml IL-2 and about 10 ug/ml peptides. Assay: immunoSEQ multiplex PCR; the TCRdb copy retains only in-frame clones and omits some. The sample shows around 55,000 clones, under 70% of them seen only once. A word on this clone: Its target is not known.

The chain links TRBV15 to TRBJ2-7; the D is unclear. The material sequenced was CD4+ T cells from PBMCs cultured with SARS-CoV-2 spike peptides, taken before COVID-19 vaccination. The sequence came from a human donor who received a COVID-19 vaccine. CDR3 loop: CATSRVRSGTYEQYF. As DNA, the CDR3 is TGTGCCACCAGCAGAGTAAGGTCAGGAACATACGAGCAGTACTTC.